This T cell receptor (beta chain) was sequenced in a study of control samples from healthy donors and cancer patients. Clones were read by immunoSEQ multiplex PCR, and TCRdb kept only the in-frame ones, dropping some. The data show almost 95,000 clones, 90% seen once. The trim removed 6 bases at V and 3 bases at J, leaving 8 bases unmatched. CDR1 and CDR2 from the germline V gene are ENHRY and SYGVKD. CDR3 length: 14 residues. V gene TRBV10-3 combines with J gene TRBJ2-7, with 7 positions matching TRBD2. The receptor comes from a woman younger than 30 in good health. Sequencing was carried out using blood. CDR3: CAISTQRDYYEQYF. The CDR3, as DNA: TGTGCCATCAGCACCCAAAGGGACTACTACGAGCAGTACTTC.